These 30 T cell receptor beta chains share one sample of origin, sequenced in a study of blood T cells in healthy people across ages. Through a sample-barcoded 5' primer and a J-beta primer mix, a second PCR was run for roughly 6 to 11 cycles. From the 5' RACE reads, TCRdb called clonotypes with MiXCR, one entry per CDR3 protein. The table records approximately 1,100,000 distinct CDR3 sequences, under 55% of them present only once. Source material: blood. The source of these receptors is a woman aged 55-70 years in good health.

The V gene is TRBV7-9, the J gene TRBJ2-7, with a tentative D call TRBD1 (6 bases). The CDR3 length is 15 residues. CDR1 SEHNR and CDR2 FQNEAQ come from the germline V gene (reference sequence). The germline V and J ends were trimmed by 1 base and 2 bases, with 12 bases remaining between them. The CDR3: CASSLDRDSTYEQYF. The CDR3 region has the DNA TGTGCCAGCAGCTTAGACAGGGATTCAACCTACGAGCAGTACTTC. Based on the CDR3 plus reference TRBV7-9 and TRBJ2-7, the full variable domain is DTGVSQNPRHKITKRGQNVTFRCDPISEHNRLYWYRQTLGQGPEFLTYFQNEAQLEKSRLLSDRFSAERPKGSFSTLEIQRTEQGDSAMYLCASSLDRDSTYEQYFGPGTRLTVT.

The chain links TRBV28 to TRBJ2-2; D not certain. V was cut by 3 bases and J by 2 bases, with 7 bases left in between. The CDR3 totals 14 residues. In germline, CDR1 is MDHEN, CDR2 SYDVKM. CDR3 sequence reads: CASSLTINTGELFF. CDR3 DNA: TGTGCCAGCAGTTTGACAATCAACACCGGGGAGCTGTTTTTT. Using reference TRBV28 and TRBJ2-2 for the parts outside the CDR3, the full variable domain is DVKVTQSSRYLVKRTGEKVFLECVQDMDHENMFWYRQDPGLGLRLIYFSYDVKMKEKGDIPEGYSVSREKKERFSLILESASTNQTSMYLCASSLTINTGELFFGEGSRLTVL.

The chain uses TRBV3-1 and TRBJ2-1; 10 positions match TRBD2. Germline-derived CDR1 and CDR2 are LGHDT and YNNKEL (reference sequence). There are 13 residues in the CDR3. J gave up 9 bases and V 4 bases, and 3 bases lay outside the gene matches. CDR3 residues: CASSPTSGLEQFF. CDR3 nucleotides: TGTGCCAGCAGCCCGACTAGCGGGCTTGAGCAGTTCTTC.

This clonotype appeared a few times. V and J are TRBV7-9 and TRBJ2-7, with D unresolved. The CDR3 is 16 residues long. CDR1 is SEHNR and CDR2 is FQNEAQ in the germline V gene (reference sequence). V gave up 5 bases and J gave up 2 bases, with 19 bases separating them. The CDR3 bases are TGTGCCAGCAGCCCACGGGCCTCCCCTGGAGCCTACGAGCAGTACTTC. Protein product: CASSPRASPGAYEQYF.

This clonotype was recorded a few times. V usage is TRBV9 and J usage is TRBJ2-7, with 11 bases fitting TRBD2. The germline V gene has CDR1 SGDLS and CDR2 YYNGEE. CDR3 size: 15 residues. With V trimmed by 0 bases and J by 3 bases, 2 bases remained unmatched. CDR3: CASSVGGLADYEQYF. The DNA of the CDR3 is TGTGCCAGCAGCGTAGGGGGACTAGCGGACTACGAGCAGTACTTC.

This clonotype was seen at least ten times. The chain joins TRBV2 to TRBJ1-2; no firm D call. CDR1 is SNHLY and CDR2 is FYNNEI in the germline V gene. V was cut by 2 bases and J by 10 bases, with 8 bases left in between. The CDR3 length is 11 residues. CDR3 residues: CASSETFSYTF. CDR3 coding DNA: TGTGCCAGCAGTGAAACGTTTTCCTACACCTTC.

J is TRBJ2-1 and V is TRBV7-3; a weak D match, TRBD2 (6 bases). CDR1 and CDR2 from the germline V gene are SGHTA and FQGTGA. Trimming took 5 bases from V and 6 from J, leaving 17 bases between them. CDR3 length: 15 amino acids. The CDR3 spells CASSDSSAGTNEQFF. CDR3 nucleotide sequence: TGTGCCAGCAGCGATTCTAGCGCGGGTACCAATGAGCAGTTCTTC.

Worth noting for this clonotype: Since a much larger clone is just one base distant, this may be a read error. The rearrangement uses TRBV20-1 and TRBJ2-7, with TRBD2 matching over 7 bases. The CDR3 totals 10 residues. The germline gives CDR1 DFQATT, CDR2 SNEGSKA (reference sequence). V dropped 6 bases and J dropped 4; count of bases not matched to a gene: 0. The CDR3 is CSAGGYEQYF. As DNA, the CDR3 is TGCAGTGCCGGGGGGTACGAGCAGTACTTC.

This chain connects TRBV3-1 to TRBJ2-1; 9 bases align to TRBD2. Germline CDR1 LGHDT, CDR2 YNNKEL (reference sequence). The V gene end was trimmed by 5 bases and the J gene end by 9 bases; junction bases not matched to a gene: 8. The CDR3 has 14 residues. CDR3 DNA sequence: TGTGCCAGCAGCGACGGACTAGCGACGGGTGAGCAGTTCTTC. This sequence encodes CASSDGLATGEQFF.

The J gene is TRBJ1-1, the V gene TRBV18, with 8 bases aligning to TRBD1. The CDR3 loop spans 14 amino acids. The junction had 5 bases not matched to a gene; V was cut back by 3 bases and J by 5 bases. Looked up from germline, CDR1 is KGHSH and CDR2 is LQKENI. The CDR3 loop is CASSPGQERTEAFF. CDR3 coding DNA: TGTGCCAGCTCACCGGGACAGGAAAGAACTGAAGCTTTCTTT.

Comment on this clonotype: The junction does not match germline at one end; this may be a read error. The CDR3 region is CIVDRSRNTQYF. The CDR3 bases are TGCATCGTTGACAGGTCACGGAATACGCAGTATTTT. The chain employs TRBV29-1 and TRBJ2-3; a possible D gene is TRBD1 (6 bases). This CDR3 has 12 residues. Germline V gene sequence: CDR1 SQVTM, CDR2 ANQGSEA.

As DNA, the CDR3 is TGTGCCAGCAGTTTTCGAGCCCCAGCGGATAGCTTCCCAGATACGCAGTATTTT. Encoded protein: CASSFRAPADSFPDTQYF. V and J are TRBV28 and TRBJ2-3; a possible D gene is TRBD2 (5 bases). This CDR3 comprises 18 residues. Germline CDR1 and CDR2: MDHEN and SYDVKM. Trimming removed 3 bases from V and 4 bases from J, with 23 bases in between.

The rearrangement uses TRBV4-2 and TRBJ2-2; 14 bases map to TRBD2. Germline values: CDR1 LGHNA, CDR2 YNFKEQ. The J segment lost 6 bases and the V segment lost 4 bases, leaving 13 bases of the junction unmatched. The CDR3 is 19 residues long. The CDR3 DNA sequence: TGTGCCAGCAGCCTCTACCTGGCGTTGGGACTAGCGGGAGCCGGGGAGCTGTTTTTT. It translates to CASSLYLALGLAGAGELFF.

This clonotype was seen more than once but under ten times. The chain recombines TRBV20-1 with TRBJ1-5, with 7 bases that match TRBD1. Germline trimming cut 5 bases from V and 4 bases from J; bases unmatched to any gene: 5. The CDR3 consists of 13 residues. Germline CDR1 reads DFQATT; CDR2 reads SNEGSKA (reference sequence). CDR3 sequence: CSAGGTVNQPQHF. CDR3 DNA: TGCAGTGCTGGTGGGACAGTGAATCAGCCCCAGCATTTT.

The V call is TRBV28, the J call TRBJ1-1, with 7 bases identical to TRBD1. The germline V gene encodes CDR1 MDHEN and CDR2 SYDVKM. CDR3 length: 15 residues. The V segment lost 6 bases and the J segment 2 bases; nucleotides outside the gene matches: 9. The CDR3: CASSSPGQRNTEAFF. Here the CDR3 DNA reads TGTGCCAGCAGCTCCCCGGGACAGAGAAACACTGAAGCTTTCTTT.

This clonotype turned up a few times. The J gene is TRBJ2-3, the V gene TRBV28; 7 bases agree with TRBD2. The germline V gene has CDR1 MDHEN and CDR2 SYDVKM. The CDR3 has 13 residues. The V and J ends lost 11 bases and 2 bases, in that order; junction bases with no gene match: 7. The CDR3 DNA reads as TGTGCCGGGGGGGACTCCTTCACAGATACGCAGTATTTT. Translating it yields CAGGDSFTDTQYF.

The rearrangement uses TRBV5-1 and TRBJ2-1; TRBD2 aligns across 11 bases. The germline CDR1 and CDR2 sequences are SGHRS and YFSETQ. This CDR3 contains 15 residues. V lost 3 bases to trimming and J lost 5 bases; unmatched junction nucleotides: 4. CDR3 loop: CASSYSGRGNNEQFF. Here the CDR3 DNA reads TGCGCCAGCAGCTATAGCGGGAGGGGGAACAATGAGCAGTTCTTC.

V and J are TRBV7-6 and TRBJ2-7, with TRBD1 matching over 7 bases. This CDR3 is built from 14 residues. Unmatched junction bases numbered 1, after V lost 0 bases and J lost 2 bases. The germline gives CDR1 SGHVS, CDR2 FNYEAQ. The DNA of the CDR3 is TGTGCCAGCAGCTTAGCGACAGGGCCCTACGAGCAGTACTTC. Translated: CASSLATGPYEQYF.

This chain links TRBV27 with TRBJ2-5, with D perhaps given as TRBD1 or TRBD2 (5 bases each). There are 14 residues in the CDR3. V lost 5 bases and J lost 2, with 12 bases in between. Germline V gene sequence: CDR1 MNHEY, CDR2 SMNVEV (reference sequence). The CDR3 nucleotides read TGTGCCAGCAGTCCCTGGGACGGACAAGAGACCCAGTACTTC. Its translation: CASSPWDGQETQYF.

The CDR3 is CATGTSGSPHNEQFF. CDR3 DNA: TGTGCCACAGGGACTAGCGGGAGCCCCCACAATGAGCAGTTCTTC. The V gene is TRBV10-3, the J gene TRBJ2-1; 14 bases are shared with TRBD2. V lost 10 bases, J lost 5 bases, and 7 bases stayed unmatched. The CDR3 loop spans 15 amino acids. Germline CDR1 ENHRY, CDR2 SYGVKD.

The genes are TRBV20-1 and TRBJ1-4, with D possibly being TRBD1 (6 bases). The CDR3 contains 11 residues. Germline CDR1 is DFQATT and CDR2 is SNEGSKA (reference sequence). The germline V and J ends were trimmed by 5 bases and 6 bases, with 7 bases remaining between them. CDR3: CSAYRDEKLFF. The CDR3 DNA is TGCAGTGCTTACAGGGATGAAAAACTGTTTTTT.

In this sample, this clonotype turned up a few times. The chain recombines TRBV20-1 with TRBJ1-4, with TRBD1 matching 9 bases. The germline CDR1 and CDR2 sequences are DFQATT and SNEGSKA (reference sequence). The CDR3 spans 13 residues. V shed 4 bases and J 5 bases; nucleotides not matched to a gene: 2. CDR3 protein: CSATDRGNEKLFF. In nucleotides, the CDR3 is TGCAGTGCTACCGACAGGGGGAATGAAAAACTGTTTTTT.

This clonotype appeared a few times. The rearrangement uses TRBV10-3 and TRBJ1-1; D gene ambiguous. The CDR3 runs 14 residues. With 7 bases removed from V and 1 base from J, the gap between germline ends came to 13 bases. The germline V gene has CDR1 ENHRY and CDR2 SYGVKD. The CDR3 sequence is CAITIGQRNTEAFF. Here the CDR3 DNA reads TGTGCCATCACAATTGGGCAGAGGAACACTGAAGCTTTCTTT.

This clonotype was detected once. The V gene is TRBV7-8, the J gene TRBJ1-2; 7 bases are a match to TRBD1. The CDR3 runs 14 residues. Per germline, CDR1 SGHVS and CDR2 FQNEAQ. The junction had 3 bases not matched to a gene; V was cut back by 5 bases and J by 0 bases. Here the CDR3 DNA reads TGTGCCAGCAGCATAGGGACAGCTAACTATGGCTACACCTTC. This gives the protein CASSIGTANYGYTF.

CDR3 loop: CASSPPLDSDNEQFF. CDR3 DNA sequence: TGCGCCAGCAGTCCCCCCCTAGACAGTGACAATGAGCAGTTCTTC. The rearrangement uses TRBV5-1 and TRBJ2-1, with a weak D call TRBD1 (5 bases). Trimming cost V 5 bases and J 5 bases, with 17 bases left between them. CDR3 size: 15 residues. Germline V gene data show CDR1 as SGHRS and CDR2 as YFSETQ.

This clonotype has ten or more counts. V and J are TRBV20-1 and TRBJ1-2, with 7 bases that match TRBD1. Germline V gene data show CDR1 as DFQATT and CDR2 as SNEGSKA (reference sequence). The CDR3 extends over 13 amino acids. V lost 6 bases, J lost 4 bases, and 8 bases stayed unmatched. The CDR3 is CSARPGTAYGYTF. CDR3 DNA: TGCAGTGCCCGACCCGGGACAGCCTATGGCTACACCTTC.

This clonotype was counted between two and nine times. V and J are TRBV20-1 and TRBJ2-1; 7 nucleotides agree with TRBD2. The CDR3 loop spans 17 amino acids. The germline V gene has CDR1 DFQATT and CDR2 SNEGSKA (reference sequence). The ends lost 2 bases at V and 9 bases at J; junction bases unmatched: 19. The CDR3 spells CSARPQPGLWVQGEQFF. The CDR3 DNA follows: TGCAGTGCTAGACCACAACCGGGACTATGGGTTCAGGGTGAGCAGTTCTTC.

This clonotype has more than one count but fewer than ten. V gene TRBV7-2 combines with J gene TRBJ2-1; 8 nucleotides align to TRBD2. This CDR3 comprises 15 residues. V shed 5 bases and J 2 bases; nucleotides not matched to a gene: 5. Per the germline V gene, CDR1 is SGHTA and CDR2 is FQGNSA. CDR3 sequence reads: CASSLGLGAYNEQFF. For the CDR3, the DNA is TGTGCCAGCAGCCTGGGACTAGGAGCCTACAATGAGCAGTTCTTC.

Points on this clonotype: Since a much larger clone is just one base distant, this may be a read error. The chain combines TRBV9 with TRBJ2-1; TRBD2 matches at 8 bases. The CDR3 runs 15 residues. V lost 3 bases, J lost 10 bases, and 12 bases stayed unmatched. Germline-derived CDR1 and CDR2 are SGDLS and YYNGEE. CDR3 DNA: TGTGCCAGCAGCGCCGATGGCGGGAGGATCTACGAGCAGTTCTTC. Encoded protein: CASSADGGRIYEQFF.

This clonotype was counted only a few times. The chain has TRBV5-6 and TRBJ2-1; D remains ambiguous. CDR3 length: 11 residues. Germline assignment: CDR1 SGHDT and CDR2 YYEEEE. V shed 0 bases and J shed 12 bases, with 7 bases lying between them. Here the CDR3 DNA reads TGTGCCAGCAGCTTGGGGCCCCGGCAGTTCTTC. Amino acids: CASSLGPRQFF.